Listed below are T cell receptor beta chains from one sample, sequenced in a study of regulatory T cells in long-lasting Graves disease. TCRdb re-called the multiplex PCR reads through MiXCR, storing one row per CDR3 protein. The sample yields a few hundred thousand distinct CDR3 sequences, roughly 21% seen once. The input for sequencing was peripheral blood mononuclear cells (PBMCs), taken when the disease was refractory, from a patient treated with antithyroid drugs. The receptors derive from a female donor with Graves disease. Each CDR3 is given with its conserved first and last residue. D genes are given only for firm matches. Not all rows give a size; the values are once, few, many and, for expanded clones, a class.

v_call	j_call	clone_size	d_call	cdr3_aa	cdr3_nt
TRBV29-1	TRBJ1-2	-	-	CSVGAGSMYGYTF	TGCAGCGTTGGAGCAGGGAGTATGTATGGCTACACCTTC
TRBV4-1	TRBJ2-5	-	-	CASSQDWGVGRKETQYF	TGCGCCAGCAGCCAAGACTGGGGCGTGGGGCGGAAAGAGACCCAGTACTTC
TRBV7-6	TRBJ2-3	-	TRBD2	CASSLSGGSTDTQYF	TGTGCCAGCAGCCTCAGCGGGGGGAGCACAGATACGCAGTATTTT
TRBV6-5	TRBJ1-6	many	-	CASSYSRGINSPLHF	TGTGCCAGCAGTTACTCGAGGGGAATTAATTCACCCCTCCACTTT
TRBV6-1	TRBJ2-5	many	-	CASSEMGSQARETQYF	TGTGCCAGCAGTGAAATGGGGTCCCAAGCCCGAGAGACCCAGTACTTC
TRBV28	TRBJ2-7	many	-	CASSPRGGGLAGSYEQYF	TGTGCCAGCAGTCCAAGAGGGGGCGGGCTAGCGGGCTCCTACGAGCAGTACTTC
TRBV19	TRBJ2-5	-	-	CASSKNQETQYF	TGTGCCAGCAGCAAAAACCAAGAGACCCAGTACTTC
TRBV12-3/TRBV12-4	TRBJ2-7	many	-	CASSLDLTVLSF	TGTGCCAGCAGTCTAGACCTGACGGTTTTATCCTTC
TRBV7-9	TRBJ2-2	-	-	CASSSAPGTGELFF	TGTGCCAGCAGCTCAGCCCCAGGCACCGGGGAGCTGTTTTTT
TRBV4-1	TRBJ1-1	-	-	CASSQEGVAGTEAFF	TGCGCCAGCAGCCAAGAGGGAGTCGCGGGAACCGAAGCTTTCTTT
TRBV20-1	TRBJ1-2	-	-	CSVRWELGYGYTF	TGCAGTGTTAGGTGGGAATTGGGGTATGGCTACACCTTC
TRBV28	TRBJ2-5	many	-	CASSFNARRETQYF	TGTGCCAGCAGTTTCAATGCTAGAAGAGAGACCCAGTACTTC
TRBV29-1	TRBJ2-1	-	-	CSVLGGSYNEQFF	TGCAGCGTCCTAGGGGGGTCCTACAATGAGCAGTTCTTC
TRBV5-4	TRBJ1-6	-	-	CASSSGYRSPLHF	TGTGCCAGCAGCTCGGGGTATCGCTCACCCCTCCACTTT
TRBV19	TRBJ2-5	-	-	CASASLETQYF	TGTGCCAGTGCTTCATTGGAGACCCAGTACTTC
TRBV13	TRBJ2-7	-	TRBD1	CASSLAGQGRGEQYF	TGTGCCAGCAGCTTAGCAGGACAGGGGAGAGGCGAGCAGTACTTC
TRBV12-5	TRBJ2-2	many	TRBD1	CASGQQGADTGELFF	TGTGCTAGTGGTCAACAGGGGGCGGACACCGGGGAGCTGTTTTTT
TRBV12-3/TRBV12-4	TRBJ2-7	many	TRBD1	CASSGQGNEQYF	TGTGCCAGCAGCGGACAGGGCAACGAGCAGTACTTC
TRBV5-6	TRBJ2-6	many	-	CASSFPSGANVLTF	TGTGCCAGCAGCTTCCCATCTGGGGCCAACGTCCTGACTTTC
TRBV5-1	TRBJ1-2	few	-	CASSESEIAQGYTF	TGCGCCAGCAGCGAGTCAGAAATAGCTCAGGGCTACACCTTC
TRBV4-1	TRBJ2-7	-	-	CASSQELAVAYEQYF	TGCGCCAGCAGCCAAGAACTAGCTGTAGCCTACGAGCAGTACTTC
TRBV6-2/TRBV6-3	TRBJ2-7	-	-	CASRPGLVPYEQYF	TGTGCCAGCAGACCGGGACTGGTCCCCTACGAGCAGTACTTC
TRBV6-5	TRBJ1-1	-	TRBD1	CASSYSRDRGGTGTEAFF	TGTGCCAGCAGTTACTCCCGGGACAGGGGGGGTACGGGCACTGAAGCTTTCTTT
TRBV5-6	TRBJ1-1	few	-	CASSSSRESTEAFF	TGTGCCAGCAGCTCCAGCCGTGAGAGCACTGAAGCTTTCTTT
TRBV27	TRBJ1-1	-	TRBD1	CASSVRTGNTEAFF	TGTGCCAGCAGTGTCCGGACAGGGAACACTGAAGCTTTCTTT
TRBV4-2	TRBJ2-2	-	TRBD1	CASSPGTATGELFF	TGTGCCAGCAGCCCAGGGACAGCCACCGGGGAGCTGTTTTTT